This T cell receptor beta chain was found in a study of T-cell memory formation after mild COVID-19. Study context: Largely, the TCR clusters proved donor specific. Study-wide findings and caveats: Contracting CD4+ clones sat mainly in CM and EM; CD8+ in EMRA.

TCRdb redid the calling of the 5' RACE reads with MiXCR, one entry per CDR3 protein. The table lists about 400,000 distinct CDR3 sequences, about 15% of them singletons. Comment on this clonotype: Its antigen remains unidentified.

After removal of 0 bases from V and 6 bases from J, the junction contained 4 bases not matched to a gene. Germline V gives CDR1 LGHNA, CDR2 YSLEER. CDR3 length: 14 amino acids. The clonotype comes from a man aged 18 to 29 who had mild COVID-19 (a few samples of this study predate the infection). Cell type and time point are not known. The gene calls are TRBV4-3 and TRBJ1-2; TRBD1 matches 7 bases. Sequenced: PBMCs or a T cell subset sorted from them (not recorded which). CDR3 in DNA: TGCGCCAGCAGCCAAGATCACAGGGGAGATGGCTACACCTTC. Translating it yields CASSQDHRGDGYTF.